These T cell receptor beta chains were read from a single sample in a study of blood T cell repertoires in COVID-19. The assay was immunoSEQ multiplex PCR, and TCRdb's table has in-frame clones only and misses some. The sample lists 100,000 or so clones; more than 75% were seen once. The sequencing input was peripheral blood. The receptor set was obtained from a man in his fifties or sixties with active or convalescent COVID-19. CDR3s include the opening cysteine and the closing phenylalanine or tryptophan. D genes are given only for firm matches. A row's size may be missing; if present it is once, few, many or a size class.

D gene	clone size	V gene	J gene	CDR3 protein	CDR3 DNA
TRBD1	.	TRBV9	TRBJ2-7	CASSGRQGYYEQYF	TGTGCCAGCAGCGGACGACAGGGGTACTACGAGCAGTACTTC
.	few	TRBV18	TRBJ2-7	CASSPPTSYEQYF	TGTGCCAGCTCACCACCGACTAGCTACGAGCAGTACTTC
.	.	TRBV18	TRBJ2-3	CASSPGGASDTQYF	TGTGCCAGCTCACCAGGGGGCGCTTCAGATACGCAGTATTTT
TRBD1	.	TRBV29-1	TRBJ2-3	CSVGGQSSTDTQYF	TGCAGCGTTGGGGGACAGTCTAGCACAGATACGCAGTATTTT
.	.	TRBV28	TRBJ1-2	CASSFGGARDYGYTF	TGTGCCAGCAGTTTTGGGGGGGCTCGGGACTATGGCTACACCTTC
.	.	TRBV12-3/TRBV12-4	TRBJ1-5	CASRAGGNQPQHF	TGTGCCAGCAGGGCAGGGGGCAATCAGCCCCAGCATTTT
.	.	TRBV19	TRBJ2-3	CASSIGSSSTDTQYF	TGTGCCAGTAGTATTGGTAGTTCTAGCACAGATACGCAGTATTTT
.	.	TRBV18	TRBJ2-4	CASSPRDNPKNIQYF	TGTGCCAGCTCACCAAGGGACAACCCCAAAAACATTCAGTACTTC
.	.	TRBV21-1	TRBJ1-4	CASSKTSPTNEKLFF	TGTGCCAGCAGCAAGACATCTCCAACTAATGAAAAACTGTTTTTT
.	.	TRBV11-2	TRBJ2-2	CASSLTLNTGELFF	TGTGCCAGCAGCTTAACTCTGAACACCGGGGAGCTGTTTTTT
TRBD1	.	TRBV12-3/TRBV12-4	TRBJ1-2	CASNEQGRYGYTF	TGTGCCAGCAACGAACAGGGGAGGTATGGCTACACCTTC
.	.	TRBV5-1	TRBJ1-1	CASSLAGQAMNTEAFF	TGCGCCAGCAGCTTGGCGGGACAAGCCATGAACACTGAAGCTTTCTTT
TRBD2	.	TRBV6-4	TRBJ2-3	CASSESERGGADTQYF	TGTGCCAGCAGTGAATCGGAGCGGGGGGGCGCAGATACGCAGTATTTT
TRBD1	.	TRBV5-1	TRBJ2-5	CASSGGTGGYQETQYF	TGCGCCAGCAGCGGAGGGACAGGAGGTTACCAAGAGACCCAGTACTTC
TRBD1	few	TRBV5-5	TRBJ1-5	CASSRGQYNQPQHF	TGTGCCAGCAGCCGGGGACAGTACAATCAGCCCCAGCATTTT
TRBD1	.	TRBV5-4	TRBJ2-7	CASSPARTGISYEQYF	TGTGCCAGCAGCCCCGCCCGGACAGGGATATCCTACGAGCAGTACTTC
TRBD1	.	TRBV28	TRBJ2-4	CASSSSRDRRQNIQYF	TGTGCCAGCAGTAGCTCTCGGGACAGGCGACAAAACATTCAGTACTTC
.	.	TRBV5-1	TRBJ2-2	CASSRQANTGELFF	TGCGCCAGCAGCCGACAAGCGAACACCGGGGAGCTGTTTTTT
TRBD1	.	TRBV11-2	TRBJ2-1	CASSRTGGDLGEQFF	TGTGCCAGCAGCCGCACAGGGGGCGACTTAGGTGAGCAGTTCTTC
TRBD1	.	TRBV24-1	TRBJ2-5	CATSDQGQGFEETQYF	TGTGCCACCAGTGACCAGGGACAGGGTTTTGAAGAGACCCAGTACTTC
.	.	TRBV9	TRBJ2-3	CASSSGRTSSTDTQYF	TGTGCCAGCTCCTCCGGGAGAACTAGCAGCACAGATACGCAGTATTTT
.	.	TRBV15	TRBJ2-3	CATSRRLASTDTQYF	TGTGCCACCAGCAGACGTCTAGCGAGCACAGATACGCAGTATTTT
.	few	TRBV27	TRBJ1-6	CASQDSSYNSPLHF	TGTGCCAGTCAGGACTCCTCCTATAATTCACCCCTCCACTTT
TRBD2	.	TRBV5-1	TRBJ2-3	CASSNRLAGGTDTQYF	TGCGCCAGCAGCAACCGACTAGCGGGAGGCACAGATACGCAGTATTTT
.	.	TRBV19	TRBJ2-1	CASSTQGPYNEQFF	TGTGCCAGTAGTACACAGGGACCCTACAATGAGCAGTTCTTC
.	once	TRBV3-1/TRBV3-2	TRBJ1-3	CASSQQATSGNTIYF	TGTGCCAGCAGCCAGCAGGCGACCTCTGGAAACACCATATATTTT
.	.	TRBV4-2	TRBJ1-5	CASSPRLGQPQHF	TGTGCCAGCAGCCCAAGACTCGGTCAGCCCCAGCATTTT
.	.	TRBV3-1/TRBV3-2	TRBJ2-3	CASSPLNPGGTDTQYF	TGTGCCAGCAGCCCCCTTAATCCGGGGGGCACAGATACGCAGTATTTT
.	.	TRBV12-2	TRBJ1-2	CASRLRGKGGYTF	TGTGCAAGTCGCTTAAGGGGAAAGGGGGGCTACACCTTC
.	.	TRBV3-1/TRBV3-2	TRBJ1-3	CASSQDRVANTIYF	TGTGCCAGCAGCCAAGACAGGGTTGCAAACACCATATATTTT
.	.	TRBV24-1	TRBJ2-3	CATSVRDTSTDTQYF	TGTGCCACCAGTGTAAGGGACACCAGCACAGATACGCAGTATTTT
.	.	TRBV4-1	TRBJ1-4	CASSQELREATNEKLFF	TGCGCCAGCAGCCAAGAGCTCAGGGAAGCAACTAATGAAAAACTGTTTTTT
.	.	TRBV7-2	TRBJ2-5	CASSLESVTQYF	TGTGCCAGCAGCTTAGAGAGCGTGACCCAGTACTTC
.	few	TRBV28	TRBJ1-2	CASRSGGRFYGYTF	TGTGCCAGCAGGAGCGGGGGGCGCTTCTATGGCTACACCTTC
TRBD1	few	TRBV9	TRBJ1-5	CASSKGQESNQPQHF	TGTGCCAGCAGCAAGGGACAGGAGAGCAATCAGCCCCAGCATTTT
TRBD1	.	TRBV28	TRBJ2-2	CASSSATGGSTGELFF	TGTGCCAGCAGTTCCGCGACAGGGGGATCAACCGGGGAGCTGTTTTTT
.	.	TRBV2	TRBJ1-1	CASSQDTEAFF	TGTGCCAGCAGTCAGGACACGGAAGCTTTCTTT
TRBD1	once	TRBV9	TRBJ1-4	CASSATGTGGTNEKLFF	TGTGCCAGCAGCGCGACCGGGACAGGGGGAACTAATGAAAAACTGTTTTTT
TRBD1	.	TRBV6-2/TRBV6-3	TRBJ1-1	CASTPQSGTGANTEAFF	TGTGCCAGCACCCCGCAGAGTGGGACAGGGGCGAACACTGAAGCTTTCTTT
TRBD2	.	TRBV6-6	TRBJ2-2	CASSYLAGGGTGELFF	TGTGCCAGCAGTTACCTAGCGGGGGGAGGTACCGGGGAGCTGTTTTTT
.	.	TRBV3-1/TRBV3-2	TRBJ1-3	CASSQADSGNTIYF	TGTGCCAGCAGCCAGGCAGACTCTGGAAACACCATATATTTT
TRBD2	.	TRBV5-5	TRBJ2-3	CASSLVPSGGSTDTQYF	TGTGCCAGCAGCTTGGTCCCCAGCGGGGGGTCCACAGATACGCAGTATTTT
TRBD1	.	TRBV19	TRBJ1-5	CASSWQGGVNQPQHF	TGTGCCAGTAGTTGGCAGGGGGGCGTAAATCAGCCCCAGCATTTT
.	.	TRBV5-1	TRBJ2-5	CASSLGAGLETQYF	TGCGCCAGCAGCTTGGGGGCAGGGCTAGAGACCCAGTACTTC
TRBD1	.	TRBV6-5	TRBJ2-7	CASSRDQGARYEQYF	TGTGCCAGCAGTCGTGACCAGGGGGCGCGGTACGAGCAGTACTTC